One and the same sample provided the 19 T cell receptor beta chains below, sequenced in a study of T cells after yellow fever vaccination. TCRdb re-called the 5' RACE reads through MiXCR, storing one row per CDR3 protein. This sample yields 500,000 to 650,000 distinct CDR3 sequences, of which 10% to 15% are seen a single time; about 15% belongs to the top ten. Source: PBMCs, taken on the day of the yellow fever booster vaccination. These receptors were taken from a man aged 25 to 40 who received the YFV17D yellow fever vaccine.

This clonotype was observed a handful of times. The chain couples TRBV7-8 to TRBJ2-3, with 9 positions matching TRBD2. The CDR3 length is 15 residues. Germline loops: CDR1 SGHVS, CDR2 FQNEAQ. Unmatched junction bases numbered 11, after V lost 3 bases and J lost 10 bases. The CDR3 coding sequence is TGTGCCAGCAGCTTTTTGGCGGGAGGGGTTGATCCGCAGTATTTT. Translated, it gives CASSFLAGGVDPQYF.

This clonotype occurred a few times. The CDR3 loop is CASSQERSGRGGSGELFF. The CDR3 nucleotides read TGTGCCAGCAGCCAAGAGAGGAGCGGGAGGGGGGGATCCGGGGAGCTGTTTTTT. This chain joins TRBV3-1 and TRBJ2-2; TRBD2 agrees at 10 bases. This CDR3 is 18 amino acids long. The germline CDR1 and CDR2 sequences are LGHDT and YNNKEL (reference sequence). With V trimmed by 0 bases and J by 6 bases, 10 bases remained unmatched.

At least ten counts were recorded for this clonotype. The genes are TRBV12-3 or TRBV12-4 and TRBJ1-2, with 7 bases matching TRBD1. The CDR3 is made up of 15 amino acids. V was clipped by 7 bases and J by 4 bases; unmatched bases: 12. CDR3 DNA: TGTGCCAGCACCCCAGGGGGACAGACCCTCTATGGCTACACCTTC. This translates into CASTPGGQTLYGYTF.

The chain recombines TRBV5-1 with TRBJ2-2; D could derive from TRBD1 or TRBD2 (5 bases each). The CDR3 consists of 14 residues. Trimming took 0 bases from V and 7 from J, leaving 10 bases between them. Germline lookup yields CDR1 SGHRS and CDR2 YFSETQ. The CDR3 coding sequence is TGCGCCAGCAGCTTGGGACGGGACCTCGGGGAGCTGTTTTTT. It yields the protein CASSLGRDLGELFF. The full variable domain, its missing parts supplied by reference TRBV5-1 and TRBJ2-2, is KAGVTQTPRYLIKTRGQQVTLSCSPISGHRSVSWYQQTPGQGLQFLFEYFSETQRNKGNFPGRFSGRQFSNSRSEMNVSTLELGDSALYLCASSLGRDLGELFFGEGSRLTVL.

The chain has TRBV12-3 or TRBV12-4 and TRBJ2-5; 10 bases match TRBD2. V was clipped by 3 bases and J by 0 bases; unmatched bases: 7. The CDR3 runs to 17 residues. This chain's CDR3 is CASSFRLAGAYQETQYF. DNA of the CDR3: TGTGCCAGCAGTTTTCGGCTAGCGGGAGCGTACCAAGAGACCCAGTACTTC.

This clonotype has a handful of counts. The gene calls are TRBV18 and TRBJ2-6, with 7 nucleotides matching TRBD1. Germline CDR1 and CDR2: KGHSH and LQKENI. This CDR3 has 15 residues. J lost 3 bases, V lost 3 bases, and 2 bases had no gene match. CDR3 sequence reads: CASSPTGRGANVLTF. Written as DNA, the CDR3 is TGTGCCAGCTCACCGACAGGGCGTGGGGCCAACGTCCTGACTTTC.

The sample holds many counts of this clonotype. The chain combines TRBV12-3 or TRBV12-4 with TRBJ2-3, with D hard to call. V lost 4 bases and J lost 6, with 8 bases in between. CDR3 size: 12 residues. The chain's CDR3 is CASSSVGDTQYF. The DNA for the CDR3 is TGTGCCAGCAGTTCTGTCGGCGATACGCAGTATTTT.

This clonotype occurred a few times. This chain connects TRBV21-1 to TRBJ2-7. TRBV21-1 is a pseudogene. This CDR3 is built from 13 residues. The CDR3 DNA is TGTGCCAGCAGGCGGAAGGACTACCACGAGCAGTACTTC. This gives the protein CASRRKDYHEQYF.

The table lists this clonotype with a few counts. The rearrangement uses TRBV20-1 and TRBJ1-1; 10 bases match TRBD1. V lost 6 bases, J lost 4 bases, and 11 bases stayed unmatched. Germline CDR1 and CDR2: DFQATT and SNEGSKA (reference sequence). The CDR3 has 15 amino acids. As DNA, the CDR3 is TGCAGTGCGATGACAGGGGGCGGACGTGGCACTGAAGCTTTCTTT. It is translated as CSAMTGGGRGTEAFF.

The CDR3 region has the DNA TGTGCCTGGGGGACTGGGCGGGCCTACGAGCAGTACTTC. This sequence encodes CAWGTGRAYEQYF. This chain links TRBV30 with TRBJ2-7, with D perhaps TRBD2 (6 bases). Trimming shortened V by 5 bases and J by 2 bases, and 13 bases separated the two germline ends. Germline V gene data show CDR1 as GTSNPN and CDR2 as SVGIG (reference sequence). There are 13 residues in the CDR3.

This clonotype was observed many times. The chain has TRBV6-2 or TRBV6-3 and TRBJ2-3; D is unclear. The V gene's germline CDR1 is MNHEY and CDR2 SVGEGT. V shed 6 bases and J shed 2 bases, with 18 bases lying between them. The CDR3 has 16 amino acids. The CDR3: CASSSTERRFTDTQYF. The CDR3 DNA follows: TGTGCCAGCAGCAGCACGGAGAGGCGGTTCACAGATACGCAGTATTTT.

Written as DNA, the CDR3 is TGTGCCAGCAGCCAACCAGGACAGGGATCAGGTGAAAAACTGTTTTTT. Amino acids: CASSQPGQGSGEKLFF. J is TRBJ1-4 and V is TRBV3-1; TRBD1 matches at 8 bases. The V segment lost 2 bases and the J segment 7 bases; nucleotides outside the gene matches: 9. CDR3 length: 16 residues. Per the germline V gene, CDR1 is LGHDT and CDR2 is YNNKEL (reference sequence).

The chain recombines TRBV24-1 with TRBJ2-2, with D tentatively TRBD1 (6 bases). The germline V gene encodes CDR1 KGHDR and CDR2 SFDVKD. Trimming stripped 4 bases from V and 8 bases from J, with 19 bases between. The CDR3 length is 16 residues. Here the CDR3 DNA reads TGTGCCACCAGTGACCCCACGGCTAGGGGGAAGGGGGAGCTGTTTTTT. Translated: CATSDPTARGKGELFF.

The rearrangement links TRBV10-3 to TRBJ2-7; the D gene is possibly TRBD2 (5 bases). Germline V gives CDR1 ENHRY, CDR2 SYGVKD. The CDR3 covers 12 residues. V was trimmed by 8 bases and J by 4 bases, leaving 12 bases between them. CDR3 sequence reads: CAIAKEGYEQYF. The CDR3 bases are TGTGCCATCGCCAAAGAGGGATACGAGCAGTACTTC.

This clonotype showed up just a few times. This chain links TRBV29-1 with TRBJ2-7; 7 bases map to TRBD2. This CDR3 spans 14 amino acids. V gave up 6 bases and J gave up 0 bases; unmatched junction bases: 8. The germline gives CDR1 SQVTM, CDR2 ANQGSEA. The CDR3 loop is CSVNSGWGSYEQYF. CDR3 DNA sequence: TGCAGCGTGAATAGCGGGTGGGGCTCCTACGAGCAGTACTTC.

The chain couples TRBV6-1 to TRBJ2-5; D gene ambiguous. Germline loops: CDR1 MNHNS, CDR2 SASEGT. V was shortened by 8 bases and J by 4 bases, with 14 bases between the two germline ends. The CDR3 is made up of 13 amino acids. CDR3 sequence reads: CASQPYQRETQYF. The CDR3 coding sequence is TGTGCCAGCCAACCCTACCAAAGAGAGACCCAGTACTTC.

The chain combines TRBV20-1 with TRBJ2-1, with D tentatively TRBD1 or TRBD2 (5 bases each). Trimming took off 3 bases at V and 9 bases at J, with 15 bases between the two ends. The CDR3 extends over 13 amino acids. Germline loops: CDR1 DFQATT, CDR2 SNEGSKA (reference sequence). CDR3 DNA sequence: TGCAGTGCTAGTAATGTAGCGAGGGGTGAGCAGTTCTTC. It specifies CSASNVARGEQFF.

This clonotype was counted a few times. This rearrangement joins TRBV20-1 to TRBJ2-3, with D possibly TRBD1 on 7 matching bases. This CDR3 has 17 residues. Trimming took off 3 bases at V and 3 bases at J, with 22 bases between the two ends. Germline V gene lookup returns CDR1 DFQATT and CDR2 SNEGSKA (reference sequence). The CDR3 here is CSARPVAFRGETDTQYF. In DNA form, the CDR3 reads TGCAGTGCTAGGCCCGTCGCCTTCAGGGGGGAGACAGATACGCAGTATTTT.

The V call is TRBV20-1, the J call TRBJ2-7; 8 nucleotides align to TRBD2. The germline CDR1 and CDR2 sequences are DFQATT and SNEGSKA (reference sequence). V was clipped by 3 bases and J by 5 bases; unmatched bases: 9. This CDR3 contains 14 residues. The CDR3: CSASHSGNADEQYF. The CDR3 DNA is TGCAGTGCTAGTCATAGCGGGAACGCGGACGAGCAGTACTTC.